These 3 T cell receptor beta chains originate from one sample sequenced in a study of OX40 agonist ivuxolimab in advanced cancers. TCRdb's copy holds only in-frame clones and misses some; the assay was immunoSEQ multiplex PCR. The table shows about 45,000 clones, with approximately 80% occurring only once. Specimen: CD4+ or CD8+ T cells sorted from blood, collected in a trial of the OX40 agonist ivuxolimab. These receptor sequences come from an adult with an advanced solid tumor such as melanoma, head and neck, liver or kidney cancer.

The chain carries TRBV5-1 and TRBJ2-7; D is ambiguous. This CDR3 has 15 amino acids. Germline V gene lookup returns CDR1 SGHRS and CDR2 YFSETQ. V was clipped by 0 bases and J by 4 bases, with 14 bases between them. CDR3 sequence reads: CASSLEHRETYEQYF. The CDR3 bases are TGCGCCAGCAGCTTGGAACACCGCGAAACTTACGAGCAGTACTTC. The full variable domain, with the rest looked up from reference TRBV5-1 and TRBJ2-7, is KAGVTQTPRYLIKTRGQQVTLSCSPISGHRSVSWYQQTPGQGLQFLFEYFSETQRNKGNFPGRFSGRQFSNSRSEMNVSTLELGDSALYLCASSLEHRETYEQYFGPGTRLTVT.

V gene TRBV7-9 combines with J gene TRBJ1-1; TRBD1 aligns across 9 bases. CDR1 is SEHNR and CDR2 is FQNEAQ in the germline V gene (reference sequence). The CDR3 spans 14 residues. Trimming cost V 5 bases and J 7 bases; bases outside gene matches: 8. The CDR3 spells CASSPGQGMGEAFF. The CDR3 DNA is TGTGCCAGCAGCCCGGGACAGGGAATGGGTGAAGCTTTCTTT. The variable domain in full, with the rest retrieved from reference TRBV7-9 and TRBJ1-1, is DTGVSQNPRHKITKRGQNVTFRCDPISEHNRLYWYRQTLGQGPEFLTYFQNEAQLEKSRLLSDRFSAERPKGSFSTLEIQRTEQGDSAMYLCASSPGQGMGEAFFGQGTRLTVV.

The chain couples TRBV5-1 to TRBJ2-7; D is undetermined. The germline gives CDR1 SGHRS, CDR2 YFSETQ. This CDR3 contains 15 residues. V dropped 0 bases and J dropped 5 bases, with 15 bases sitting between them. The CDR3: CASSLGPQVTDEQYF. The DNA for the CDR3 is TGCGCCAGCAGCTTGGGTCCGCAGGTGACCGACGAGCAGTACTTC.